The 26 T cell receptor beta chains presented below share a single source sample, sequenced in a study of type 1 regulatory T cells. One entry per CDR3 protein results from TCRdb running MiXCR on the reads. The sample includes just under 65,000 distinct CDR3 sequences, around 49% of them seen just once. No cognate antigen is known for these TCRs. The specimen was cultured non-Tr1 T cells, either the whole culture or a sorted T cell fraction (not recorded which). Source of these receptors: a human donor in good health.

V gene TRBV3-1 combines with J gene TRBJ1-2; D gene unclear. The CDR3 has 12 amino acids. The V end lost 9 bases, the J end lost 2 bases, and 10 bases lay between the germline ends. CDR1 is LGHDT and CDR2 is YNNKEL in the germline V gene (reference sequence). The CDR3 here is CASTDGNYGYTF. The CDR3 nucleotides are TGTGCCAGTACGGACGGGAACTATGGCTACACCTTC.

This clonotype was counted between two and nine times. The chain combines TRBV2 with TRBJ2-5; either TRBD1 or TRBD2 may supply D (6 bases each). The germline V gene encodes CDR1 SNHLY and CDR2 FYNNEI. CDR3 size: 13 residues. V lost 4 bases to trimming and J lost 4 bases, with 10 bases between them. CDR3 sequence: CASSGGGLETQYF. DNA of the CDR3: TGTGCCAGCAGTGGTGGGGGGCTAGAGACCCAGTACTTC. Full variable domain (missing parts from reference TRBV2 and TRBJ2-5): EPEVTQTPSHQVTQMGQEVILRCVPISNHLYFYWYRQILGQKVEFLVSFYNNEISEKSEIFDDQFSVERPDGSNFTLKIRSTKLEDSAMYFCASSGGGLETQYFGPGTRLLVL.

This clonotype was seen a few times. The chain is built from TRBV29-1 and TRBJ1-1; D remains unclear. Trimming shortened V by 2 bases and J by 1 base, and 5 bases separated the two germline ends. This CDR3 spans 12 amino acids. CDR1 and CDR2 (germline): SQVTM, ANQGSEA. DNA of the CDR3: TGCAGCGTTGAAAAAGGGAACACTGAAGCTTTCTTT. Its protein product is CSVEKGNTEAFF. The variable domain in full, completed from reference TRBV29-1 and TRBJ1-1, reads SAVISQKPSRDICQRGTSLTIQCQVDSQVTMMFWYRQQPGQSLTLIATANQGSEATYESGFVIDKFPISRPNLTFSTLTVSNMSPEDSSIYLCSVEKGNTEAFFGQGTRLTVV.

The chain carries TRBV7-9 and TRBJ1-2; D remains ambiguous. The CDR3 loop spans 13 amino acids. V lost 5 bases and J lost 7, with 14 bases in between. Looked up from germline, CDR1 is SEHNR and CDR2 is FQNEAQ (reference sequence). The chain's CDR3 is CASSRREIAGYTF. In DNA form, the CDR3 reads TGTGCCAGCAGCCGCCGGGAGATAGCTGGCTACACCTTC.

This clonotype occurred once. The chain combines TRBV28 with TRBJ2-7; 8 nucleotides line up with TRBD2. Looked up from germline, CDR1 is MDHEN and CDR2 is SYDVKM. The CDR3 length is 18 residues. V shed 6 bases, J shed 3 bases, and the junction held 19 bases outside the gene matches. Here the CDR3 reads CASSTNGGGPGSLYEQYF. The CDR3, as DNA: TGTGCCAGCAGCACCAACGGCGGGGGGCCGGGGTCCCTCTACGAGCAGTACTTC.

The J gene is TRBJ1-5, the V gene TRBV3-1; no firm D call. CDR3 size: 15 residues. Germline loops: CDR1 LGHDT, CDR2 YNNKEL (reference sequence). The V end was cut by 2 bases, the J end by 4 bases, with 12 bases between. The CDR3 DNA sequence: TGTGCCAGCAGCCAATACACGGGAACGAATCAGCCCCAGCATTTT. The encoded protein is CASSQYTGTNQPQHF.

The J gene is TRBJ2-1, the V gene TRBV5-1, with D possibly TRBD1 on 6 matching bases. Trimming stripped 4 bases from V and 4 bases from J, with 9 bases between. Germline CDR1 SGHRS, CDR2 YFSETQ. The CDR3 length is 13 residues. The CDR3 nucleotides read TGCGCCAGCAGCCCTGGACAGTACAATGAGCAGTTCTTC. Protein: CASSPGQYNEQFF.

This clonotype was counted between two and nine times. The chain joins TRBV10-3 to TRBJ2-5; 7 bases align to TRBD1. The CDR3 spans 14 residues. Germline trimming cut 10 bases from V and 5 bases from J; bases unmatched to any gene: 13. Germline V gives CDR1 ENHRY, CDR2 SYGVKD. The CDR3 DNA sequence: TGTGCCACCACTACAGGGACGGACAGGGAGACCCAGTACTTC. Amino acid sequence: CATTTGTDRETQYF.

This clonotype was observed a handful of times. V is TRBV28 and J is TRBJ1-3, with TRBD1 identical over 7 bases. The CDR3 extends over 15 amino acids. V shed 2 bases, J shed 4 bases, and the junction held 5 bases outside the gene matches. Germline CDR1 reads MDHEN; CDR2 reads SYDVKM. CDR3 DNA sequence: TGTGCCAGCAGTTTAAGGGGGCTGGGAGGAAACACCATATATTTT. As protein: CASSLRGLGGNTIYF.

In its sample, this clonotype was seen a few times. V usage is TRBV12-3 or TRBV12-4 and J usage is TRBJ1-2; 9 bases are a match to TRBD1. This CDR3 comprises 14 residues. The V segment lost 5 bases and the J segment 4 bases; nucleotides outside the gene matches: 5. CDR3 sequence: CASSTTTGGYGYTF. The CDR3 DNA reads TGTGCCAGCAGTACAACGACAGGGGGCTATGGCTACACCTTC.

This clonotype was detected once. CDR3 nucleotide sequence: TGTGCTAGTGGTTCCGGGACTAGCACCATTTCGGATACGCAGTATTTT. Translation gives CASGSGTSTISDTQYF. The rearrangement links TRBV12-5 to TRBJ2-3; 9 bases fit TRBD2. Germline loops: CDR1 LGHNT, CDR2 FRNRAP. The CDR3 has 16 residues. V gave up 4 bases and J gave up 6 bases; unmatched junction bases: 11.

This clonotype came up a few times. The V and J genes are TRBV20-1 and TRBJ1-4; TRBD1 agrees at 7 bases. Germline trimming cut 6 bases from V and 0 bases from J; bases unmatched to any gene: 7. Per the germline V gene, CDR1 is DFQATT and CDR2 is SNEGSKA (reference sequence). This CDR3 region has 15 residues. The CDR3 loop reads CSAAGGYATNEKLFF. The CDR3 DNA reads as TGCAGTGCAGCAGGGGGGTATGCAACTAATGAAAAACTGTTTTTT.

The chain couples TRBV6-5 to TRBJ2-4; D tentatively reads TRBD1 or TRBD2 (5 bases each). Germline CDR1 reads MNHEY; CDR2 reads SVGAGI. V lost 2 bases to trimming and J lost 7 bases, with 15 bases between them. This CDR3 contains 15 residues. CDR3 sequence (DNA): TGTGCCAGCAGTTACGGGGAGACAGCATCTAACATTCAGTACTTC. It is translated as CASSYGETASNIQYF.

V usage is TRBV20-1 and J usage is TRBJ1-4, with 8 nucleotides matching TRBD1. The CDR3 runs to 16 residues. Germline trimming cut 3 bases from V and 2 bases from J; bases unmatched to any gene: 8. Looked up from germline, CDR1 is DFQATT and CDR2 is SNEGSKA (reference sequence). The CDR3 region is CSASVTGGATNEKLFF. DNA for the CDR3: TGCAGTGCTAGCGTTACAGGGGGGGCTACTAATGAAAAACTGTTTTTT.

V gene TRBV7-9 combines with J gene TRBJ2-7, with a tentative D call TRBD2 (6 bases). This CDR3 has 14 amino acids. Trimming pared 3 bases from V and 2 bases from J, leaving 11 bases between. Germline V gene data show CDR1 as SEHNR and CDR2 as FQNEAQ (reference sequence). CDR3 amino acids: CASSFGGAAYEQYF. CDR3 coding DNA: TGTGCCAGCAGCTTCGGCGGGGCCGCCTACGAGCAGTACTTC.

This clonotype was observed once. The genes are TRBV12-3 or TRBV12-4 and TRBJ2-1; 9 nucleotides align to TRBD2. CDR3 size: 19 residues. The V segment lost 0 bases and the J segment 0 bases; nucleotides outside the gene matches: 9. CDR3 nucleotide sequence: TGTGCCAGCAGTTTAGCGTTAGCGGGGGTGCCGAGCTCCTACAATGAGCAGTTCTTC. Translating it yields CASSLALAGVPSSYNEQFF.

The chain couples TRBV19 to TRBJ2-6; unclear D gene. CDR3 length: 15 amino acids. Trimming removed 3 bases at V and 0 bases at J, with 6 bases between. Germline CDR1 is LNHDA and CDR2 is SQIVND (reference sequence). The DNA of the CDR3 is TGTGCCAGTAGTATGTCTCGCTCTGGGGCCAACGTCCTGACTTTC. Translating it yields CASSMSRSGANVLTF.

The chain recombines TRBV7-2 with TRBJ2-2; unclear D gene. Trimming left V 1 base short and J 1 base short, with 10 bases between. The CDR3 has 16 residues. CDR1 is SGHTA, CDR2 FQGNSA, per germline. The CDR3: CASSLGGSGNTGELFF. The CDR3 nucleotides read TGTGCCAGCAGCTTAGGGGGATCCGGGAACACCGGGGAGCTGTTTTTT. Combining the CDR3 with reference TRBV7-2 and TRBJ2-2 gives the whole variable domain GAGVSQSPSNKVTEKGKDVELRCDPISGHTALYWYRQSLGQGLEFLIYFQGNSAPDKSGLPSDRFSAERTGGSVSTLTIQRTQQEDSAVYLCASSLGGSGNTGELFFGEGSRLTVL.

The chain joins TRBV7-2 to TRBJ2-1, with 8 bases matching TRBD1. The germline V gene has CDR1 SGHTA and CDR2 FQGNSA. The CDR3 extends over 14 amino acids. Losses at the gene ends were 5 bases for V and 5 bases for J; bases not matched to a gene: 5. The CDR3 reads CASSHRTGHNEQFF. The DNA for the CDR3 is TGTGCCAGCAGCCACCGGACAGGGCACAATGAGCAGTTCTTC.

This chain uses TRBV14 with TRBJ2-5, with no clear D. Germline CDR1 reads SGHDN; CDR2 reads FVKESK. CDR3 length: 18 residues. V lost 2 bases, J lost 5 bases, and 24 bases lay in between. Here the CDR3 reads CASSQTQLTRPSVETQYF. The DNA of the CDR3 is TGTGCCAGCAGCCAAACCCAACTCACTCGACCTTCGGTCGAGACCCAGTACTTC. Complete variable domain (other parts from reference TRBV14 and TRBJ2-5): EAGVTQFPSHSVIEKGQTVTLRCDPISGHDNLYWYRRVMGKEIKFLLHFVKESKQDESGMPNNRFLAERTGGTYSTLKVQPAELEDSGVYFCASSQTQLTRPSVETQYFGPGTRLLVL.

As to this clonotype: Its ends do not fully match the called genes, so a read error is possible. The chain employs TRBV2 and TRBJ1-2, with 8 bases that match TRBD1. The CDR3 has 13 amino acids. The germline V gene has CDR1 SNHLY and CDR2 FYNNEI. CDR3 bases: TGTGACAGCAGTCTACAGGGGGACTATGGCTACACCTTC. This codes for CDSSLQGDYGYTF.

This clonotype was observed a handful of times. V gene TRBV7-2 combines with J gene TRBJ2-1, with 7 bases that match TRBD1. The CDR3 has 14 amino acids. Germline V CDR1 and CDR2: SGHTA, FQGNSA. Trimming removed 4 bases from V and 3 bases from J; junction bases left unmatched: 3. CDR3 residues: CASSSQGVYNEQFF. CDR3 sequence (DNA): TGTGCCAGCAGCTCTCAGGGGGTCTACAATGAGCAGTTCTTC.

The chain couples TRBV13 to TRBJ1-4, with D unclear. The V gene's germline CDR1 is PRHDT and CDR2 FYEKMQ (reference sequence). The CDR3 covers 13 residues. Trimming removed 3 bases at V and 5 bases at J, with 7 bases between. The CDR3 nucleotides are TGTGCCAGCAGCTTCGCACTAAATGAAAAACTGTTTTTT. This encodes CASSFALNEKLFF. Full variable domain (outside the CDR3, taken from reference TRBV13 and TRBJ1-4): AAGVIQSPRHLIKEKRETATLKCYPIPRHDTVYWYQQGPGQDPQFLISFYEKMQSDKGSIPDRFSAQQFSDYHSELNMSSLELGDSALYFCASSFALNEKLFFGSGTQLSVL.

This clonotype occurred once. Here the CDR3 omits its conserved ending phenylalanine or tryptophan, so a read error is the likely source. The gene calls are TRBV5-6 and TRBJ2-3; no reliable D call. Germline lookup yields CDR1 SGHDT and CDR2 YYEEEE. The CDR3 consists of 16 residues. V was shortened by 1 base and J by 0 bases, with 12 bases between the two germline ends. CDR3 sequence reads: CASSLLGPASTDTQYL. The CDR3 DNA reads TGTGCCAGCAGCTTGCTTGGGCCAGCTAGCACAGATACGCAGTATCTT.

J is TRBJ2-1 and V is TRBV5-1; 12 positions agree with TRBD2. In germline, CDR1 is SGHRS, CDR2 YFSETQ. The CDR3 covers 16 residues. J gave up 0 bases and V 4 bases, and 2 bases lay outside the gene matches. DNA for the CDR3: TGCGCCAGCAGCGTGACTAGCGGGGGCTCCTACAATGAGCAGTTCTTC. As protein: CASSVTSGGSYNEQFF.

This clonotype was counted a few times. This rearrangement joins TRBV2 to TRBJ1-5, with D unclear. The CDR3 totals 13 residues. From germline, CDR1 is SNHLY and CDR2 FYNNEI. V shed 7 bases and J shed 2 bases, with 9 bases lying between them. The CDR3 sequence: CASKAQGNQPQHF. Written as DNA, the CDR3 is TGTGCCAGCAAGGCTCAGGGCAATCAGCCCCAGCATTTT.